One sample yielded the 25 T cell receptor beta chains listed below, sequenced in a study of cytomegalovirus exposure and HLA in healthy donors. The PCR had 60 Vbeta and 13 Jbeta primers. Using immunoSEQ multiplex PCR, the repertoire was profiled, and TCRdb retains in-frame clones only, with some absent. The table has 210,000 or so clones, roughly 84% seen once. Sample: PBMCs. Every receptor here comes from a girl aged 2-10 years in good health and CMV-seronegative.

The chain is built from TRBV5-4 and TRBJ2-7; 10 bases are shared with TRBD2. Germline CDR1 SGHNT, CDR2 YYREEE (reference sequence). V shed 1 base, J shed 3 bases, and the junction held 4 bases outside the gene matches. The CDR3 spans 15 residues. The DNA for the CDR3 is TGTGCCAGCAGCTTGCGGTCTAGCGGGAGCTACGAGCAGTACTTC. It translates to CASSLRSSGSYEQYF.

The CDR3 DNA follows: TGTGCCAGCAGAGGGACATTAAGCTCCTACAATGAGCAGTTCTTC. Protein: CASRGTLSSYNEQFF. This rearrangement joins TRBV6-5 to TRBJ2-1; tentative D call: TRBD1 (6 bases). The CDR3 runs to 15 residues. Trimming pared 6 bases from V and 0 bases from J, leaving 12 bases between. Per germline, CDR1 MNHEY and CDR2 SVGAGI.

J is TRBJ2-3 and V is TRBV7-2, with a possible D match to TRBD2 (7 bases). The V and J ends lost 6 bases and 1 base respectively, with 17 bases between them. CDR3 length equals 16 residues. Looked up from germline, CDR1 is SGHTA and CDR2 is FQGNSA. CDR3 in DNA: TGTGCCAGCAGTTCAGGAAGGGGGGGAGGCACAGATACGCAGTATTTT. This encodes CASSSGRGGGTDTQYF.

The rearrangement links TRBV19 to TRBJ1-6; 10 bases are a match to TRBD1. Germline V lookup: CDR1 LNHDA, CDR2 SQIVND (reference sequence). The CDR3 spans 16 residues. V trimming: 3 bases; J trimming: 8 bases; junction bases outside the gene matches: 7. CDR3 region: CASSMRTGGSYSPLHF. The CDR3 coding sequence is TGTGCCAGTAGTATGAGGACAGGGGGTAGTTATTCACCCCTCCACTTT.

V and J are TRBV6-5 and TRBJ2-5, with 7 bases that match TRBD2. V gave up 0 bases and J gave up 5 bases; unmatched junction bases: 6. This CDR3 has 15 amino acids. The germline V gene encodes CDR1 MNHEY and CDR2 SVGAGI. CDR3: CASSYSNGEGETQYF. The CDR3 DNA follows: TGTGCCAGCAGTTACTCGAACGGGGAGGGGGAGACCCAGTACTTC.

V gene TRBV19 combines with J gene TRBJ2-1; D is possibly TRBD1 (5 bases). The CDR3 contains 14 residues. The V end lost 7 bases, the J end lost 1 base, and 11 bases lay between the germline ends. Germline CDR1 and CDR2: LNHDA and SQIVND (reference sequence). The CDR3 here is CASNRPGSYNEQFF. The CDR3 DNA sequence: TGTGCCAGTAACAGGCCCGGATCCTACAATGAGCAGTTCTTC.

The DNA of the CDR3 is TGTGCCAGCAGCTTAACGTCGAGGACTGAAGCTTTCTTT. It translates to CASSLTSRTEAFF. The chain carries TRBV7-8 and TRBJ1-1; D unclear. Germline CDR1 is SGHVS and CDR2 is FQNEAQ. This CDR3 comprises 13 residues. The V end was cut by 2 bases, the J end by 5 bases, with 9 bases between.

This chain connects TRBV11-2 to TRBJ1-2, with no clear D. Germline V gene lookup returns CDR1 SGHAT and CDR2 FQNNGV. Trimming cost V 0 bases and J 7 bases, with 12 bases left between them. The CDR3 is 14 residues long. CDR3 sequence (DNA): TGTGCCAGCAGCTTAGACGGGAAACTGGGTGGCTACACCTTC. Translated, it gives CASSLDGKLGGYTF.

The CDR3 sequence is CASSPRRRAYEQYF. CDR3 sequence (DNA): TGTGCCAGCAGTCCGAGGAGGAGGGCATACGAGCAGTACTTC. V and J are TRBV6-6 and TRBJ2-7; perhaps TRBD2 as D (6 bases). CDR3 length equals 14 residues. Trimming cost V 5 bases and J 4 bases, with 15 bases left between them. CDR1 is MNHNY, CDR2 SVGAGI, per germline (reference sequence).

The chain employs TRBV4-1 and TRBJ1-6; maybe TRBD1 (5 bases). Germline values: CDR1 MGHRA, CDR2 YSYEKL. The CDR3 length is 15 residues. V dropped 1 base and J dropped 3 bases, with 7 bases sitting between them. CDR3 DNA: TGCGCCAGCAGCCAAGTGGGGCTCTATAATTCACCCCTCCACTTT. Encoded protein: CASSQVGLYNSPLHF.

This clone was seen a few times. The chain recombines TRBV19 with TRBJ1-4, with a possible D match to TRBD1 (6 bases). This CDR3 is built from 13 residues. Germline lookup yields CDR1 LNHDA and CDR2 SQIVND (reference sequence). The ends were cut back, 9 bases at V and 8 bases at J, with 16 bases in the middle. The CDR3 loop reads CARHGGGCEKLFF. In nucleotides, the CDR3 is TGTGCCAGACATGGGGGCGGTTGCGAAAAACTGTTTTTT.

The gene calls are TRBV7-8 and TRBJ2-3, with D maybe TRBD1 (7 bases). The germline V gene encodes CDR1 SGHVS and CDR2 FQNEAQ. V lost 6 bases, J lost 2 bases, and 21 bases lay in between. The CDR3 length is 17 residues. This chain's CDR3 is CASRPGGQLPLTDTQYF. As DNA, the CDR3 is TGTGCCAGCAGGCCCGGGGGACAGCTCCCTCTCACAGATACGCAGTATTTT.

The chain links TRBV28 to TRBJ2-7, with 10 bases fitting TRBD1. V shed 7 bases, J shed 0 bases, and the junction held 6 bases outside the gene matches. Germline CDR1 reads MDHEN; CDR2 reads SYDVKM. The CDR3 totals 15 residues. CDR3 region: CASTTGGSPSYEQYF. As DNA, the CDR3 is TGTGCCAGCACGACAGGGGGCAGCCCCTCCTACGAGCAGTACTTC.

J is TRBJ2-5 and V is TRBV10-3, with TRBD2 as a possible D gene (7 bases). CDR3 length equals 14 residues. Germline-derived CDR1 and CDR2 are ENHRY and SYGVKD. V lost 5 bases, J lost 2 bases, and 12 bases lay in between. Here the CDR3 DNA reads TGTGCCATCAGTCATGCGGGGGCTCAAGAGACCCAGTACTTC. This sequence encodes CAISHAGAQETQYF.

With respect to this clone: The sample carries other DNA sequences with the same CDR3. V and J are TRBV2 and TRBJ2-5, with 7 nucleotides matching TRBD2. CDR1 and CDR2 from the germline V gene are SNHLY and FYNNEI. J lost 5 bases, V lost 3 bases, and 0 bases had no gene match. The CDR3 is made up of 12 amino acids. CDR3 region: CASSERGETQYF. CDR3 coding DNA: TGTGCCAGCAGTGAGCGGGGGGAGACCCAGTACTTC. Drawing the rest from reference TRBV2 and TRBJ2-5, the complete variable domain is EPEVTQTPSHQVTQMGQEVILRCVPISNHLYFYWYRQILGQKVEFLVSFYNNEISEKSEIFDDQFSVERPDGSNFTLKIRSTKLEDSAMYFCASSERGETQYFGPGTRLLVL.

The rearrangement links TRBV19 to TRBJ2-1; TRBD1 matches at 8 bases. The CDR3 sequence is 13 residues long. From germline, CDR1 is LNHDA and CDR2 SQIVND (reference sequence). V dropped 4 bases and J dropped 6; count of bases not matched to a gene: 2. The CDR3 DNA sequence: TGTGCCAGTAGTAAAGACAGGGGCAATGAGCAGTTCTTC. Translation: CASSKDRGNEQFF.

The chain links TRBV4-1 to TRBJ1-5; D might be TRBD1 (6 bases). The germline V and J ends were trimmed by 6 bases and 3 bases, with 12 bases remaining between them. The CDR3 covers 14 residues. The germline CDR1 and CDR2 sequences are MGHRA and YSYEKL. In DNA, the CDR3 is TGCGCCAGCAGTCCAGGACAGCTCAATCAGCCCCAGCATTTT. This codes for CASSPGQLNQPQHF.

V and J are TRBV6-1 and TRBJ2-1; TRBD2 agrees at 8 bases. Germline V gene sequence: CDR1 MNHNS, CDR2 SASEGT. With V trimmed by 3 bases and J by 6 bases, 4 bases remained unmatched. This CDR3 is built from 14 residues. The CDR3 coding sequence is TGTGCCAGCAGTGAGATCGGGGGGGCCAATGAGCAGTTCTTC. Its translation is CASSEIGGANEQFF.

The gene calls are TRBV6-5 and TRBJ1-2; no clear D gene. Per germline, CDR1 MNHEY and CDR2 SVGAGI. Trimming took off 6 bases at V and 8 bases at J, with 13 bases between the two ends. There are 12 residues in the CDR3. CDR3 in amino acids: CASRRTAGGYTF. Written as DNA, the CDR3 is TGTGCCAGCAGACGGACGGCGGGCGGCTACACCTTC.

This chain connects TRBV27 to TRBJ2-1; 14 bases align to TRBD2. Germline V gene lookup returns CDR1 MNHEY and CDR2 SMNVEV (reference sequence). The CDR3 totals 14 residues. The ends lost 7 bases at V and 7 bases at J; junction bases unmatched: 3. The CDR3 DNA reads TGTGCCAGCATGGGACTAGCGGGAGCAAATGAGCAGTTCTTC. Translated, it gives CASMGLAGANEQFF.

In its sample, this clone was seen once. The chain carries TRBV6-4 and TRBJ1-3; 7 positions match TRBD1. The CDR3 has 17 residues. The germline CDR1 and CDR2 sequences are MRHNA and SNTAGT. V was pared by 5 bases and J by 3 bases, with 13 bases of the junction left unmatched. The CDR3 is CASSNWTGRAGGNTIYF. CDR3 coding DNA: TGTGCCAGCAGTAACTGGACAGGACGGGCGGGTGGAAACACCATATATTTT.

The chain has TRBV4-2 and TRBJ1-2; 7 bases are shared with TRBD1. Germline CDR1 is LGHNA and CDR2 is YNFKEQ. Losses at the gene ends were 0 bases for V and 1 base for J; bases not matched to a gene: 5. CDR3 length equals 16 residues. The CDR3 loop is CASSQELRGRNYGYTF. Written as DNA, the CDR3 is TGTGCCAGCAGCCAAGAGTTGAGGGGGCGTAACTATGGCTACACCTTC.

The chain joins TRBV2 to TRBJ1-2; a weak D match, TRBD1 (5 bases). Germline-derived CDR1 and CDR2 are SNHLY and FYNNEI. V shed 8 bases and J shed 8 bases, with 9 bases lying between them. The CDR3 loop spans 10 amino acids. CDR3 residues: CASPGNGYTF. The CDR3 DNA reads TGTGCCAGCCCAGGGAACGGCTACACCTTC.

The table lists this clone with a few counts. The V gene is TRBV19, the J gene TRBJ2-3; 13 bases are a match to TRBD2. The V gene's germline CDR1 is LNHDA and CDR2 SQIVND (reference sequence). CDR3 length: 17 residues. V trimming: 5 bases; J trimming: 4 bases; junction bases outside the gene matches: 9. The CDR3 DNA sequence: TGTGCCAGTAGTTCCCGAACTAGCGGGGGGGCAGCAGATACGCAGTATTTT. This codes for CASSSRTSGGAADTQYF. Looking up the rest from reference TRBV19 and TRBJ2-3 gives the full variable domain: DGGITQSPKYLFRKEGQNVTLSCEQNLNHDAMYWYRQDPGQGLRLIYYSQIVNDFQKGDIAEGYSVSREKKESFPLTVTSAQKNPTAFYLCASSSRTSGGAADTQYFGPGTRLTVL.

The J gene is TRBJ2-1, the V gene TRBV4-1; 9 positions agree with TRBD2. Germline trimming cut 2 bases from V and 6 bases from J; bases unmatched to any gene: 14. The CDR3 totals 18 residues. CDR1 is MGHRA and CDR2 is YSYEKL in the germline V gene. The CDR3 bases are TGCGCCAGCAGCCAACCGAGACTAGCGGTCAACTCCGGCAATGAGCAGTTCTTC. Translated, it gives CASSQPRLAVNSGNEQFF.